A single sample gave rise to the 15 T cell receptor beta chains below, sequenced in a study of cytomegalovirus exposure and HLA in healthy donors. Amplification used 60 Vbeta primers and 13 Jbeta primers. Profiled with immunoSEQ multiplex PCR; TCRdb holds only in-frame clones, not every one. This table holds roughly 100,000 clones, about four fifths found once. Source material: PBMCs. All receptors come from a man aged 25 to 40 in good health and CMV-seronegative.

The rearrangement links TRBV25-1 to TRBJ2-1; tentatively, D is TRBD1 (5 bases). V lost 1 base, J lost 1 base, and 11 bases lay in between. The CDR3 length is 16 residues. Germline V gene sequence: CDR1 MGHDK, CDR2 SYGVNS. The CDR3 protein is CASSEFTGASYNEQFF. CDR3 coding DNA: TGTGCCAGCAGTGAATTTACAGGTGCATCCTACAATGAGCAGTTCTTC.

This CDR3 is CASSSTDRVEAFF. CDR3 DNA: TGTGCCAGCAGCTCCACGGACAGGGTTGAAGCTTTCTTT. The chain carries TRBV5-4 and TRBJ1-1, with TRBD1 identical over 8 bases. The V segment lost 3 bases and the J segment 7 bases; nucleotides outside the gene matches: 5. Germline CDR1 and CDR2: SGHNT and YYREEE (reference sequence). CDR3 length: 13 amino acids.

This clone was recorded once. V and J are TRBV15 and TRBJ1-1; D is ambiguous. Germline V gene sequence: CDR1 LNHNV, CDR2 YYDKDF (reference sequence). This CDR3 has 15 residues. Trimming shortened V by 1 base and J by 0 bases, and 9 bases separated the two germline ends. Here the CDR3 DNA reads TGTGCCACCAGCAGAGGCCTCGGGGTGAACACTGAAGCTTTCTTT. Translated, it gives CATSRGLGVNTEAFF.

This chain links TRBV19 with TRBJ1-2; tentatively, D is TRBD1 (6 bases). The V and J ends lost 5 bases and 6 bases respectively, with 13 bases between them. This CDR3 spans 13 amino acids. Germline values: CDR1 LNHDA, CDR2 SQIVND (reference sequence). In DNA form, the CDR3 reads TGTGCCAGTAGTCTGAGACAGGAGAATGGCTACACCTTC. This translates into CASSLRQENGYTF.

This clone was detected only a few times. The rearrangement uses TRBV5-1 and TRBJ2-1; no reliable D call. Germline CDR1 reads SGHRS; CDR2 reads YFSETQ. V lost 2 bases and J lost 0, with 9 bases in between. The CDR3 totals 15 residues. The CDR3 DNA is TGCGCCAGCAGCTTCAATCCAGGCTCCTACAATGAGCAGTTCTTC. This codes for CASSFNPGSYNEQFF.

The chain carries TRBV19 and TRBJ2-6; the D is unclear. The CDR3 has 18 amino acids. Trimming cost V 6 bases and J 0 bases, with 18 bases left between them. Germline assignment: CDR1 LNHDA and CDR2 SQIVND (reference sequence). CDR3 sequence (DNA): TGTGCCAGTAGCCGAAACGGCCAGGTCGTCTCTGGGGCCAACGTCCTGACTTTC. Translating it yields CASSRNGQVVSGANVLTF.

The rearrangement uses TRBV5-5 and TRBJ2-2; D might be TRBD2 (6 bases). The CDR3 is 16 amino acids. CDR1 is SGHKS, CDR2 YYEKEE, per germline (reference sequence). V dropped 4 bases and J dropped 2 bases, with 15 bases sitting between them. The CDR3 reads CASSRGVAENTGELFF. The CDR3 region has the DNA TGTGCCAGCAGCCGGGGCGTAGCGGAAAACACCGGGGAGCTGTTTTTT.

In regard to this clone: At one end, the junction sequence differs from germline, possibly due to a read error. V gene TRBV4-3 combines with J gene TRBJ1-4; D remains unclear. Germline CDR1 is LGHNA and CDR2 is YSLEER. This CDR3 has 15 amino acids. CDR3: CASSQETGANGKLFF. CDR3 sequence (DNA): TGCGCCAGCAGCCAAGAAACGGGAGCTAATGGAAAACTGTTTTTT.

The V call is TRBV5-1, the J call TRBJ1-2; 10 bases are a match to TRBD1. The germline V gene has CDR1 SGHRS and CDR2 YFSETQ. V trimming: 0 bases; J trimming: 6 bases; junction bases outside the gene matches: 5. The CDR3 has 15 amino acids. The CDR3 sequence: CASSLGDRGSDGYTF. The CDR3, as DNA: TGCGCCAGCAGCTTGGGGGACAGGGGAAGCGATGGCTACACCTTC.

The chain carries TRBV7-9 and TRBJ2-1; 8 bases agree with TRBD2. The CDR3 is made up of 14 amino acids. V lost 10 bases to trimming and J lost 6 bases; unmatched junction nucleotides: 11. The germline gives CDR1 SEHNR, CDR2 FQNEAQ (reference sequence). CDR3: CANAGGAGGNEQFF. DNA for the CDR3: TGTGCCAACGCCGGGGGGGCGGGAGGCAATGAGCAGTTCTTC.

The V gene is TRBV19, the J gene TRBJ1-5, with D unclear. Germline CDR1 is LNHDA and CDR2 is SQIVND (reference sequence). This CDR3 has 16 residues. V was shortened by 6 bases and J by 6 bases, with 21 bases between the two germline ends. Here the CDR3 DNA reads TGTGCCAGTAGGGACGGGAGTGGGCAGTCAAGTCAGCCCCAGCATTTT. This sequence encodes CASRDGSGQSSQPQHF.

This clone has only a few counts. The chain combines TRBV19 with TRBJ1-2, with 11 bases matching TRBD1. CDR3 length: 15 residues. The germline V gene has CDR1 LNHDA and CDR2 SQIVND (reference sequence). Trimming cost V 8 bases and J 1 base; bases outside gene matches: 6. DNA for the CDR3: TGTGCCAGTCAAGGACAGGGGGCAAATAACTATGGCTACACCTTC. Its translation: CASQGQGANNYGYTF.

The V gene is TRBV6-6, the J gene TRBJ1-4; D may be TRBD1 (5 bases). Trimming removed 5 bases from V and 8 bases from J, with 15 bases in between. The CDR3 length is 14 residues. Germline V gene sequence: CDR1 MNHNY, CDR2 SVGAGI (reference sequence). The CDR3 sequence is CASSGAWGYEKLFF. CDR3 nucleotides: TGTGCCAGCAGTGGGGCGTGGGGATACGAAAAACTGTTTTTT.

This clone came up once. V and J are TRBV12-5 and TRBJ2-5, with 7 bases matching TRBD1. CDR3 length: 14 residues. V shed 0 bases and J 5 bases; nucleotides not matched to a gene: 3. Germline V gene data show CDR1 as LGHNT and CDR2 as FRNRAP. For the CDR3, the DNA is TGTGCTAGTGGTTTGGTTCCGGACAGGGAGACCCAGTACTTC. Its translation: CASGLVPDRETQYF.

The CDR3 here is CASSGSKGDHVPAGGLEQFF. Written as DNA, the CDR3 is TGCGCCAGCAGCGGCTCGAAGGGTGATCATGTCCCAGCGGGAGGTCTTGAGCAGTTCTTC. The chain employs TRBV5-1 and TRBJ2-1; the match to TRBD2 covers 9 bases. Germline V gene lookup returns CDR1 SGHRS and CDR2 YFSETQ. V was pared by 4 bases and J by 9 bases, with 26 bases of the junction left unmatched. This CDR3 comprises 20 residues.